This TCR beta chain derives from a study of T cells after yellow fever vaccination. Each CDR3 protein gets one entry after TCRdb re-called the 5' RACE reads with MiXCR. This sample carries about 250,000 distinct CDR3 sequences, about 3.5% of them seen once, and the ten largest clones take under 20%. Whole-study results and caveats: Booster samples showed a return of most primary-vaccination clones (under 97% CD4, 88% CD8).

In its sample, this clonotype was seen many times. Its specificity is not known. This TCR was sampled from a man between 18 and 35 years old who received the YFV17D yellow fever vaccine. The specimen comprised PBMCs, sampled 15 days after the yellow fever booster vaccination.

CDR3 sequence (DNA): TGCGCCAGCAGCCCGGGCAGTGGGGACAATCAGCCCCAGCATTTT. It codes for CASSPGSGDNQPQHF. The chain is built from TRBV5-1 and TRBJ1-5; D not certain. Trimming left V 4 bases short and J 3 bases short, with 14 bases between. The germline gives CDR1 SGHRS, CDR2 YFSETQ. The CDR3 runs to 15 residues.